These 25 T cell receptor beta chains share one sample of origin, sequenced in a study of T cells in Graves' hyperthyroidism and ophthalmopathy. TCR beta CDR3 sequences were amplified from RNA transcripts. The HTBI set primed first-round TCR CDR3 RT-PCR. Each CDR3 protein gets one entry after TCRdb re-called the multiplex PCR reads with MiXCR. The top ten hold almost 8% of the sample, which has around 280,000 distinct CDR3 sequences, roughly 13% seen once. The specimen was blood. These receptors were obtained from a woman in her 30s with Graves' hyperthyroidism that later progressed to Graves' ophthalmopathy.

This clonotype has more than one count but fewer than ten. The chain carries TRBV7-9 and TRBJ2-2, with 7 bases aligning to TRBD2. V shed 0 bases and J 6 bases; nucleotides not matched to a gene: 7. CDR3 length: 16 amino acids. The germline V gene has CDR1 SEHNR and CDR2 FQNEAQ (reference sequence). The CDR3 nucleotides are TGTGCCAGCAGCTTAGCGGGGACTACTGGAGCCGGGGAGCTGTTTTTT. As protein: CASSLAGTTGAGELFF.

This clonotype was counted at least ten times. This sequence joins TRBV12-3 or TRBV12-4 and TRBJ2-3; the match to TRBD1 covers 10 bases. Germline trimming cut 5 bases from V and 6 bases from J; bases unmatched to any gene: 5. This CDR3 region has 14 residues. CDR3 protein: CASSPRTGGDTQYF. CDR3 in DNA: TGTGCCAGCAGTCCGAGGACAGGGGGGGATACGCAGTATTTT.

This clonotype was detected many times. The J gene is TRBJ2-3, the V gene TRBV12-3 or TRBV12-4, with 10 bases matching TRBD2. J gave up 3 bases and V 7 bases, and 4 bases lay outside the gene matches. This CDR3 region has 14 residues. CDR3 sequence reads: CASNPGLATDTQYF. The CDR3 DNA is TGTGCCAGCAACCCGGGACTAGCGACAGATACGCAGTATTTT.

Regarding this clonotype: A much larger clone sits a single nucleotide away, making a read error possible. This chain connects TRBV18 to TRBJ2-5, with 9 bases lining up with TRBD2. Germline trimming cut 3 bases from V and 5 bases from J; bases unmatched to any gene: 4. This CDR3 has 14 amino acids. CDR1 and CDR2 from the germline V gene are KGHSH and LQKENI. This chain's CDR3 is CASSPVSGGETQYF. The CDR3 DNA follows: TGTGCCAGCTCACCCGTGAGCGGGGGGGAGACCCAGTACTTC.

This clonotype was found many times. The rearrangement uses TRBV18 and TRBJ1-4, with D tentatively TRBD1 (5 bases). The CDR3 length is 15 residues. Germline assignment: CDR1 KGHSH and CDR2 LQKENI. V was pared by 0 bases and J by 6 bases, with 11 bases between. Here the CDR3 DNA reads TGTGCCAGCTCACCACCGGGGGGTGGTGATGAAAAACTGTTTTTT. Amino acids: CASSPPGGGDEKLFF.

Many counts were recorded for this clonotype. The chain carries TRBV6-1 and TRBJ2-7; no firm D call. Trimming took 3 bases from V and 3 from J, leaving 6 bases between them. CDR1 and CDR2 from the germline V gene are MNHNS and SASEGT. The CDR3 covers 12 residues. The CDR3 loop is CASSESVYEQYF. The CDR3 bases are TGTGCCAGCAGTGAGTCAGTCTACGAGCAGTACTTC.

This clonotype was seen ten or more times. This chain joins TRBV27 and TRBJ2-7, with D tentatively TRBD2 (7 bases). The CDR3 spans 15 residues. The germline V gene encodes CDR1 MNHEY and CDR2 SMNVEV (reference sequence). The V gene lost 5 bases and the J gene lost 6 bases, with 20 bases spanning the gap. Here the CDR3 DNA reads TGTGCCAGCAGTCTCTTAAAAGGGGGGGTCCGCGAGCAGTACTTC. As protein: CASSLLKGGVREQYF.

This clonotype was counted ten times or more. The gene calls are TRBV20-1 and TRBJ2-1; possibly TRBD2 for D (5 bases). The CDR3 sequence is 15 residues long. V was shortened by 0 bases and J by 3 bases, with 12 bases between the two germline ends. CDR1 is DFQATT and CDR2 is SNEGSKA in the germline V gene (reference sequence). CDR3 loop: CSARDPLADYNEQFF. CDR3 in DNA: TGCAGTGCTAGAGACCCCCTAGCCGACTACAATGAGCAGTTCTTC.

This clonotype showed up many times. V and J are TRBV7-9 and TRBJ2-7, with 7 nucleotides matching TRBD2. V gave up 4 bases and J gave up 6 bases; unmatched junction bases: 9. Germline values: CDR1 SEHNR, CDR2 FQNEAQ (reference sequence). This CDR3 spans 14 amino acids. This CDR3 reads CASSSRTRPSEQYF. CDR3 DNA sequence: TGTGCCAGCAGCTCCCGGACTAGACCCTCCGAGCAGTACTTC.

As for this clonotype: One junction end disagrees with the germline gene, perhaps due to a read error. The genes are TRBV7-2 and TRBJ1-6, with no clear D. From germline, CDR1 is SGHTA and CDR2 FQGNSA. This CDR3 spans 14 amino acids. For the CDR3, the DNA is TGTGCCGGCAGCTCTCCCGGCGGGAATTCACTCCTCCACTTT. It encodes CAGSSPGGNSLLHF.

This clonotype was seen ten or more times. The chain uses TRBV28 and TRBJ2-7; D not resolved. The ends were cut back, 2 bases at V and 7 bases at J, with 12 bases in the middle. The CDR3 covers 13 residues. Germline V CDR1 and CDR2: MDHEN, SYDVKM. CDR3: CASSLIPGWEQYF. The DNA for the CDR3 is TGTGCCAGCAGTTTAATTCCGGGCTGGGAGCAGTACTTC. Full variable domain (outside the CDR3, taken from reference TRBV28 and TRBJ2-7): DVKVTQSSRYLVKRTGEKVFLECVQDMDHENMFWYRQDPGLGLRLIYFSYDVKMKEKGDIPEGYSVSREKKERFSLILESASTNQTSMYLCASSLIPGWEQYFGPGTRLTVT.

This clonotype was seen repeatedly, ten times or more. V is TRBV28 and J is TRBJ2-3; 7 nucleotides agree with TRBD1. This CDR3 is built from 15 residues. Per the germline V gene, CDR1 is MDHEN and CDR2 is SYDVKM. Trimming at V came to 8 bases and at J to 3 bases, leaving 11 bases not matched to a gene. CDR3 nucleotide sequence: TGTGCCAGCCTGCAGCGGACAGGATTGACAGATACGCAGTATTTT. Its translation: CASLQRTGLTDTQYF.

There are many counts of this clonotype. The chain's CDR3 is CASSPAEVTGELFF. Here the CDR3 DNA reads TGTGCCAGCAGCCCAGCGGAAGTCACCGGGGAGCTGTTTTTT. The rearrangement uses TRBV6-1 and TRBJ2-2; D may be TRBD2 (5 bases). Germline V lookup: CDR1 MNHNS, CDR2 SASEGT. The CDR3 length is 14 residues. Trimming stripped 6 bases from V and 4 bases from J, with 12 bases between.

The genes are TRBV7-9 and TRBJ1-3; no firm D call. Germline lookup yields CDR1 SEHNR and CDR2 FQNEAQ (reference sequence). This CDR3 contains 14 residues. Trimming removed 5 bases at V and 1 base at J, with 9 bases between. The CDR3 loop is CASSRAESGNTIYF. Here the CDR3 DNA reads TGTGCCAGCAGCCGCGCCGAGTCTGGAAACACCATATATTTT. Full variable domain (rest looked up from reference TRBV7-9 and TRBJ1-3): DTGVSQNPRHKITKRGQNVTFRCDPISEHNRLYWYRQTLGQGPEFLTYFQNEAQLEKSRLLSDRFSAERPKGSFSTLEIQRTEQGDSAMYLCASSRAESGNTIYFGEGSWLTVV.

This clonotype was counted a few times. V usage is TRBV7-9 and J usage is TRBJ2-5; D unresolved. The CDR3 has 12 residues. Per the germline V gene, CDR1 is SEHNR and CDR2 is FQNEAQ (reference sequence). Trimming cost V 6 bases and J 4 bases, with 9 bases left between them. CDR3 loop: CASRDSGETQYF. The CDR3 DNA reads as TGTGCCAGCAGAGACTCGGGAGAGACCCAGTACTTC.

At least ten counts were recorded for this clonotype. J is TRBJ2-3 and V is TRBV7-9; TRBD2 aligns across 7 bases. Germline lookup yields CDR1 SEHNR and CDR2 FQNEAQ (reference sequence). CDR3 size: 15 residues. Trimming took 4 bases from V and 0 from J; bases not matched to a gene: 4. The CDR3 DNA reads as TGTGCCAGCAGCTCACCGGGACTAAGCACAGATACGCAGTATTTT. It yields the protein CASSSPGLSTDTQYF. Supplemented by reference TRBV7-9 and TRBJ2-3, the full variable domain reads DTGVSQNPRHKITKRGQNVTFRCDPISEHNRLYWYRQTLGQGPEFLTYFQNEAQLEKSRLLSDRFSAERPKGSFSTLEIQRTEQGDSAMYLCASSSPGLSTDTQYFGPGTRLTVL.

V gene TRBV6-1 combines with J gene TRBJ1-1; D is unclear. V lost 5 bases, J lost 1 base, and 11 bases lay in between. CDR1 and CDR2 (germline): MNHNS, SASEGT. This CDR3 is built from 14 residues. The chain's CDR3 is CASSPSPPNTEAFF. The CDR3 bases are TGTGCCAGCAGTCCCTCCCCACCGAACACTGAAGCTTTCTTT.

This chain links TRBV15 with TRBJ1-3; D perhaps matches TRBD1 (5 bases). Per germline, CDR1 LNHNV and CDR2 YYDKDF (reference sequence). The CDR3 sequence is 13 residues long. The V and J ends lost 10 bases and 0 bases respectively, with 10 bases between them. The DNA of the CDR3 is TGTGCCATCAGTCAGGGCTCTGGAAACACCATATATTTT. This codes for CAISQGSGNTIYF. Combining the CDR3 with reference TRBV15 and TRBJ1-3 gives the whole variable domain DAMVIQNPRYQVTQFGKPVTLSCSQTLNHNVMYWYQQKSSQAPKLLFHYYDKDFNNEADTPDNFQSRRPNTSFCFLDIRSPGLGDTAMYLCAISQGSGNTIYFGEGSWLTVV.

This clonotype was counted at least ten times. The chain couples TRBV20-1 to TRBJ2-5; 11 bases are a match to TRBD2. Germline CDR1 DFQATT, CDR2 SNEGSKA (reference sequence). With V trimmed by 2 bases and J by 9 bases, 8 bases remained unmatched. The CDR3 is 14 amino acids. Here the CDR3 reads CSARLAGGSVAQYF. The CDR3 DNA reads as TGCAGTGCTAGACTAGCGGGAGGTTCGGTCGCCCAGTACTTC.

This clonotype was counted at least ten times. The rearrangement links TRBV18 to TRBJ2-7, with 8 bases that match TRBD1. This CDR3 is 16 amino acids long. CDR1 and CDR2 (germline): KGHSH, LQKENI. V shed 2 bases and J 2 bases; nucleotides not matched to a gene: 8. CDR3 coding DNA: TGTGCCAGCTCACCAACAGGGGGGATACCTGCCTACGAGCAGTACTTC. The encoded protein is CASSPTGGIPAYEQYF.

The sample holds a few counts of this clonotype. J is TRBJ2-5 and V is TRBV13; D gene unclear. The CDR3 covers 15 residues. Germline V gene lookup returns CDR1 PRHDT and CDR2 FYEKMQ (reference sequence). V lost 1 base and J lost 1, with 10 bases in between. The CDR3 region is CASSLDSAAQETQYF. The CDR3 DNA is TGTGCCAGCAGCTTAGATTCGGCGGCCCAAGAGACCCAGTACTTC.

In this sample, this clonotype turned up many times. The chain has TRBV12-3 or TRBV12-4 and TRBJ1-5; D may be TRBD1 (5 bases). The CDR3 sequence is 14 residues long. The V end was cut by 1 base, the J end by 3 bases, with 7 bases between. The DNA for the CDR3 is TGTGCCAGCAGTTTAGGGGGGGTCAATCAGCCCCAGCATTTT. Amino acid sequence: CASSLGGVNQPQHF.

This clonotype was recorded a few times. This chain uses TRBV4-1 with TRBJ2-1, with TRBD2 identical over 8 bases. CDR1 MGHRA and CDR2 YSYEKL come from the germline V gene. The CDR3 sequence is 16 residues long. J lost 8 bases, V lost 1 base, and 10 bases had no gene match. The CDR3 DNA sequence: TGCGCCAGCAGCCAAGTGGGCGGGAGGTATGAGCATGAGCAGTTCTTC. This codes for CASSQVGGRYEHEQFF.

In its sample, this clonotype was seen many times. The chain is built from TRBV11-3 and TRBJ2-3, with D perhaps matching TRBD1 (6 bases). This CDR3 is 15 amino acids long. Germline CDR1 and CDR2: SGHNT and YENEEA. V lost 1 base, J lost 2 bases, and 10 bases lay in between. The CDR3 DNA is TGTGCCAGCAGCTTAGGTGACAGGATCACAGATACGCAGTATTTT. Its translation: CASSLGDRITDTQYF.

This clonotype was detected ten times or more. V gene TRBV10-2 combines with J gene TRBJ1-1; weak D call: TRBD1 (6 bases). Germline V lookup: CDR1 WSHSY, CDR2 SAAADI. V was cut by 10 bases and J by 6 bases, with 18 bases left in between. This CDR3 has 13 amino acids. The CDR3 is CATASGVPAEAFF. The DNA for the CDR3 is TGCGCCACGGCTTCAGGGGTGCCGGCTGAAGCTTTCTTT.